These 11 T cell receptor beta chains were all obtained from the same sample, sequenced in a study of response to subunit inactivated influenza vaccine. TCRdb independently ran MiXCR on the RT-PCR reads; one entry per CDR3 protein. The sample contains 550,000 to 650,000 distinct CDR3 sequences, over 9.5% of which appear only once. Source: PBMCs from blood, taken on the day of vaccination. All receptors come from a man aged 50-60 years who received an inactivated influenza vaccine.

This clonotype was detected a few times. The chain couples TRBV6-5 to TRBJ2-5; 9 nucleotides match TRBD2. Germline CDR1 and CDR2: MNHEY and SVGAGI. CDR3 length: 17 amino acids. J gave up 4 bases and V 1 base, and 10 bases lay outside the gene matches. The CDR3 is CASSYFSASGVGETQYF. DNA for the CDR3: TGTGCCAGCAGTTACTTCAGTGCTAGCGGGGTCGGAGAGACCCAGTACTTC.

This clonotype turned up a few times. The chain uses TRBV11-1 and TRBJ2-5; TRBD1 matches at 8 bases. V gave up 1 base and J gave up 0 bases; unmatched junction bases: 16. The CDR3 totals 20 residues. Germline assignment: CDR1 SGHAT and CDR2 FQDESV (reference sequence). The CDR3 sequence: CASSLGFGDRLSEYQETQYF. CDR3 DNA: TGTGCCAGCAGCTTAGGTTTTGGGGACAGGTTATCGGAGTACCAAGAGACCCAGTACTTC.

This clonotype appeared a few times. This chain joins TRBV6-5 and TRBJ1-1, with TRBD1 matching over 7 bases. Germline assignment: CDR1 MNHEY and CDR2 SVGAGI. The CDR3 has 11 amino acids. With V trimmed by 7 bases and J by 6 bases, 2 bases remained unmatched. CDR3 coding DNA: TGTGCCAGCACCCAGGGGGCTGAAGCTTTCTTT. Protein: CASTQGAEAFF.

This clonotype was counted ten times or more. The genes are TRBV5-1 and TRBJ2-7; D is tentatively TRBD1 or TRBD2 (5 bases each). The CDR3 length is 15 residues. V was cut by 3 bases and J by 1 base, with 14 bases left in between. Germline V gene lookup returns CDR1 SGHRS and CDR2 YFSETQ. The CDR3 DNA follows: TGCGCCAGCAGCTCCCTCGGGACGGTTTCCTACGAGCAGTACTTC. Its protein is CASSSLGTVSYEQYF.

This clonotype was observed a handful of times. The rearrangement joins TRBV12-3 or TRBV12-4 to TRBJ1-4; a weak D match, TRBD1 (6 bases). Trimming left V 6 bases short and J 1 base short, with 12 bases between. CDR3 length: 15 residues. CDR3 loop: CASRRDTRTNEKLFF. DNA for the CDR3: TGTGCCAGCAGGCGGGACACCCGAACTAATGAAAAACTGTTTTTT.

The CDR3 nucleotides read TGCAGCGTTGTTGTAGGGGACGAGCAGTACTTC. Its protein is CSVVVGDEQYF. V and J are TRBV29-1 and TRBJ2-7, with a possible D match to TRBD1 (5 bases). Germline V lookup: CDR1 SQVTM, CDR2 ANQGSEA. V shed 4 bases and J shed 5 bases, with 9 bases lying between them. This CDR3 has 11 amino acids.

This clonotype was seen a handful of times. The V call is TRBV6-2 or TRBV6-3, the J call TRBJ2-1, with TRBD2 identical over 10 bases. CDR3 length: 14 amino acids. The germline V gene has CDR1 MNHEY and CDR2 SVGEGT. Losses at the gene ends were 8 bases for V and 7 bases for J; bases not matched to a gene: 8. CDR3 sequence: CASGGSGRRNEQFF. CDR3 bases: TGTGCCAGCGGAGGTAGCGGGAGGCGAAATGAGCAGTTCTTC.

This chain joins TRBV27 and TRBJ1-1, with D maybe TRBD1 (5 bases). The CDR3 is 16 amino acids. V lost 6 bases, J lost 1 base, and 18 bases lay in between. From germline, CDR1 is MNHEY and CDR2 SMNVEV (reference sequence). The CDR3 protein is CASRLNRGARNTEAFF. CDR3 coding DNA: TGTGCCAGCAGATTGAATAGAGGGGCAAGGAACACTGAAGCTTTCTTT.

This clonotype came up many times. The chain has TRBV12-3 or TRBV12-4 and TRBJ2-1; the D is unclear. The CDR3 length is 13 residues. V gave up 3 bases and J gave up 4 bases, with 7 bases separating them. The CDR3 reads CASSFGQYNEQFF. The CDR3 coding sequence is TGTGCCAGCAGTTTTGGGCAGTACAATGAGCAGTTCTTC.

This clonotype was detected ten times or more. The V call is TRBV5-1, the J call TRBJ2-5; 7 bases align to TRBD2. From germline, CDR1 is SGHRS and CDR2 YFSETQ. J was trimmed by 2 bases and V by 4 bases; bases with no gene match: 5. The CDR3 covers 14 residues. As DNA, the CDR3 is TGCGCCAGCAGCCAGAGACTAGCACAAGAGACCCAGTACTTC. Translated: CASSQRLAQETQYF. Full variable domain (rest looked up from reference TRBV5-1 and TRBJ2-5): KAGVTQTPRYLIKTRGQQVTLSCSPISGHRSVSWYQQTPGQGLQFLFEYFSETQRNKGNFPGRFSGRQFSNSRSEMNVSTLELGDSALYLCASSQRLAQETQYFGPGTRLLVL.

The rearrangement links TRBV29-1 to TRBJ2-7; D gene unclear. Looked up from germline, CDR1 is SQVTM and CDR2 is ANQGSEA. The CDR3 spans 12 residues. Trimming removed 4 bases from V and 5 bases from J, with 12 bases in between. The CDR3: CSVGRFGNEQYF. In DNA, the CDR3 is TGCAGCGTTGGCCGCTTCGGTAACGAGCAGTACTTC.